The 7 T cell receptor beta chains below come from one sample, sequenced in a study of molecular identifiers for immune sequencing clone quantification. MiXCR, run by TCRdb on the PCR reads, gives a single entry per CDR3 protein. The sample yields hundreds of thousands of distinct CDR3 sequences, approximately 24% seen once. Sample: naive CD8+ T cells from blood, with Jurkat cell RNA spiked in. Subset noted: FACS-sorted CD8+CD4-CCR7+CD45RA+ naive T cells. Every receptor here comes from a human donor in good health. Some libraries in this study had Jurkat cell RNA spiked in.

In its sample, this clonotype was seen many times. This CDR3 reads CASKPDTYYNEQFF. DNA of the CDR3: TGTGCCAGCAAACCCGACACTTACTACAATGAGCAGTTCTTC. The chain is built from TRBV28 and TRBJ2-1; D is unclear. The germline CDR1 and CDR2 sequences are MDHEN and SYDVKM. CDR3 length: 14 residues. V was pared by 7 bases and J by 3 bases, with 13 bases between.

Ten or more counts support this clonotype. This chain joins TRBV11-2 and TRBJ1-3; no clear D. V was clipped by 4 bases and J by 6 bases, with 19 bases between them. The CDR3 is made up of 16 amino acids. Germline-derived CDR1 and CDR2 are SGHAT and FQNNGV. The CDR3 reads CASSYHSGRTENTIYF. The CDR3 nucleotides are TGTGCCAGCAGCTACCACTCCGGTCGGACGGAAAACACCATATATTTT.

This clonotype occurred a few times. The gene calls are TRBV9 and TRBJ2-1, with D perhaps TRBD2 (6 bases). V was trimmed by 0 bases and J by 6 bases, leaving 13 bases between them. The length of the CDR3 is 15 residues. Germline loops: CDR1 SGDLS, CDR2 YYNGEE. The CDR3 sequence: CASSVDGGPGNEQFF. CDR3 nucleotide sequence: TGTGCCAGCAGCGTAGACGGAGGGCCGGGCAATGAGCAGTTCTTC.

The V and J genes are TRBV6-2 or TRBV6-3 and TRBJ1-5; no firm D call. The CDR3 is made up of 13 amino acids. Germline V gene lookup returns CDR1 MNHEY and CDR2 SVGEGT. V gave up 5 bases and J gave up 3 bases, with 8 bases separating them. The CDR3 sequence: CASSPRHNQPQHF. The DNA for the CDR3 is TGTGCCAGCAGTCCGAGGCACAATCAGCCCCAGCATTTT.

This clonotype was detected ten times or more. This chain's CDR3 is CASTLTGGETQYF. CDR3 bases: TGTGCCAGCACCCTCACCGGGGGTGAGACCCAGTACTTC. This chain uses TRBV6-2 or TRBV6-3 with TRBJ2-5; D possibly corresponds to TRBD2 (6 bases). This CDR3 is built from 13 residues. The V and J ends lost 7 bases and 5 bases respectively, with 14 bases between them. Germline V gene data show CDR1 as MNHEY and CDR2 as SVGEGT.

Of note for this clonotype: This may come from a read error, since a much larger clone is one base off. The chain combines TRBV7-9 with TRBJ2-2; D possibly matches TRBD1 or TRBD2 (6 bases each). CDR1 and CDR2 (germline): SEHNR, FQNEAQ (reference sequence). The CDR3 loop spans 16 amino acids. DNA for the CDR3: TGTGCCAGCAAAGCCCCCGTCGGCAGGGACACCGGGGGGCTGTTTTTT. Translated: CASKAPVGRDTGGLFF.

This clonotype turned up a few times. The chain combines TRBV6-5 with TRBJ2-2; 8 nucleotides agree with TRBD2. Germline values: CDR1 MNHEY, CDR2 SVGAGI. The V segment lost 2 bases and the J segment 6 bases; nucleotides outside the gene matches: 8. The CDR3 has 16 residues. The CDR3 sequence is CASSYVGRGGSGELFF. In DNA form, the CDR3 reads TGTGCCAGCAGTTACGTTGGACGGGGGGGATCCGGGGAGCTGTTTTTT.